A selection of T cell receptor beta chains follows, all from one sample in a study of blood T cell repertoires in COVID-19. The assay was immunoSEQ multiplex PCR, and TCRdb's table has in-frame clones only and misses some. The table shows some 100,000 clones, with 70% to 90% occurring only once. The sample consisted of peripheral blood. These receptors were obtained from a human donor in a cohort sampled during active COVID-19. Both conserved end residues are trimmed from each CDR3. Each record gives: J gene, V gene, CDR3 protein.

TRBJ2-2 TRBV6-5 ASRPQGIMGELF
TRBJ1-1 TRBV7-9 ASSLGLEGWTEAF
TRBJ2-5 TRBV7-2 ASSSTGIGAETQY
TRBJ1-1 TRBV7-9 ASSLEGKAF
TRBJ2-3 TRBV6-1 ASSEAGSKADTQY
TRBJ1-4 TRBV5-4 ASSPDRENEKLF
TRBJ2-1 TRBV6-2/TRBV6-3 ASSYSRGSSYNEQF
TRBJ2-1 TRBV9 ASSVDGSIAHEQF
TRBJ2-7 TRBV6-2/TRBV6-3 ASSLPGGAYEQY
TRBJ2-6 TRBV14 ASSLSGANVLT
TRBJ1-2 TRBV19 ASTPGAYGYT
TRBJ2-2 TRBV5-1 ASSVQGTNTGELF
TRBJ1-4 TRBV2 ASTSDRRSNEKLF
TRBJ2-2 TRBV4-2 ASSPGTGSTGELF
TRBJ1-2 TRBV7-9 ASSLPGQGANYGYT
TRBJ2-1 TRBV27 ASTLAGGPREQF
TRBJ2-7 TRBV28 ASKKAAAGPYEQY
TRBJ2-3 TRBV19 ASSIGLAGAGDTQY
TRBJ2-1 TRBV30 AWSSGQSNEQF
TRBJ2-2 TRBV15 ATSDRGIAGELF
TRBJ1-5 TRBV7-2 ASSLDYNQPQH
TRBJ1-1 TRBV5-1 VSSLAMGQLNTEAF
TRBJ1-6 TRBV30 AWSVPKLPLH
TRBJ1-5 TRBV3-1/TRBV3-2 ASSQGDRYVNQPQH
TRBJ2-7 TRBV27 ASSRQGPTYEQY
TRBJ1-6 TRBV23-1 ASSQSFRQVLNSPLH
TRBJ2-6 TRBV28 ASSLTRGANVLT
TRBJ1-2 TRBV4-2 ASSQGSLGGEVDGYT
TRBJ1-5 TRBV19 ASSIQRGAISNQPQH
TRBJ2-2 TRBV13 ASSLGQIPMTGELF
TRBJ2-3 TRBV11-2 ASKLAGATDTQY
TRBJ2-7 TRBV15 ATSREASGNKYEQY
TRBJ2-1 TRBV7-9 ASSLVQYNEQF
TRBJ2-1 TRBV27 ASSLSSNNEQF
TRBJ1-5 TRBV3-1/TRBV3-2 ASRDRGNQPQH
TRBJ1-2 TRBV6-2/TRBV6-3 ASSYSRQVNYGYT
TRBJ2-5 TRBV5-6 ASSFGRKETQY
TRBJ2-7 TRBV11-1 ASSYNPGQGYEQY
TRBJ2-1 TRBV19 ASSIPARSDEQF
TRBJ1-1 TRBV6-1 ASREVREAF
TRBJ2-5 TRBV19 ASSIRILRGQETQY
TRBJ2-1 TRBV5-1 ASSFRASSGYNEQF
TRBJ1-2 TRBV27 ASSRRPVGSGYT
TRBJ1-2 TRBV6-4 ASSAGQGVNYGYT
TRBJ1-6 TRBV5-1 ASSPGPETNSPLH
TRBJ2-7 TRBV24-1 ATSDLKQGGSEQY
TRBJ2-7 TRBV3-1/TRBV3-2 ASSQGTGKYEQY
TRBJ2-1 TRBV27 ASRSASGSYNEQF
TRBJ1-2 TRBV28 ASSFRILPWTGGVSGYT
TRBJ2-3 TRBV5-1 ASWGGGPGDTQY